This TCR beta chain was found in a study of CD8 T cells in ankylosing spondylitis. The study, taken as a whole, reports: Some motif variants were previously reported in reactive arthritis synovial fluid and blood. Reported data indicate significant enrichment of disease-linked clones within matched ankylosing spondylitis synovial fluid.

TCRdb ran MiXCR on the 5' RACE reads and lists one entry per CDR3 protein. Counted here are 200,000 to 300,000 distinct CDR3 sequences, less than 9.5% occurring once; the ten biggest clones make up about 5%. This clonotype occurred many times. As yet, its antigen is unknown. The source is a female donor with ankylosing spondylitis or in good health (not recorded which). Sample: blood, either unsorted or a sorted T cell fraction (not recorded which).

The CDR3: CASSPVTEQYF. The CDR3 region has the DNA TGCGCCAGCAGCCCTGTAACAGAGCAGTACTTC. The V and J genes are TRBV10-2 and TRBJ2-7; no firm D call. This CDR3 contains 11 residues. The V end lost 6 bases, the J end lost 7 bases, and 10 bases lay between the germline ends. Germline lookup yields CDR1 WSHSY and CDR2 SAAADI.